This T cell receptor beta chain was identified during a study of CD8 T cells in ankylosing spondylitis. MiXCR was run by TCRdb on the 5' RACE reads, yielding one entry per CDR3 protein. The repertoire holds over 150,000 distinct CDR3 sequences, with 18% as singletons. This clonotype was detected many times. The antigen remains unidentified. The germline V gene has CDR1 SGHAT and CDR2 FQDESV (reference sequence). The CDR3 covers 16 residues. The V and J ends lost 5 bases and 0 bases respectively, with 17 bases between them. Study-level points and caveats: Reportedly, matched ankylosing spondylitis synovial fluid was significantly enriched for disease-linked clones.

This sequence was found in a male donor aged 5 to 29 with ankylosing spondylitis or in good health (not recorded which). The sample consisted of blood, either unsorted or a sorted T cell fraction (not recorded which). The gene calls are TRBV11-1 and TRBJ2-7; D unresolved. The CDR3 nucleotides are TGTGCCAGCAGCGGACGGACGGACGCCTTCTCCTACGAGCAGTACGTC. Translation: CASSGRTDAFSYEQYV.